The TCR beta chain described here comes from a study of T cells in Graves' hyperthyroidism and ophthalmopathy. Each diagnosis drew on symptoms, thyroxine, TRAb, thyroid ultrasound and orbital computed tomography findings. Concerning this clonotype itself: Relative to the germline gene, one junction end is altered; a read error may explain this.

Researchers took RNA transcripts and amplified the TCR beta CDR3 regions from them. The study used the HTBI primer set for a first-round RT-PCR of the TCR CDR3. TCRdb fed the multiplex PCR reads into MiXCR, producing one record per CDR3 protein. Here the sample spans about 660,000 distinct CDR3 sequences, 45% being singletons. CDR3 length: 18 amino acids. In germline, CDR1 is SGHTS, CDR2 YDEGEE. The chain uses TRBV5-8 and TRBJ1-2, with 9 bases identical to TRBD1. The source is an adult man with Graves' disease, either hyperthyroidism or ophthalmopathy (not recorded which). Sequencing was carried out using peripheral blood or thyroid tissue (not recorded which). The CDR3 DNA sequence: TGCGCCAGCAGCCTCCCCCCCGGGACAGGGAGGACCTTGGATGGCTACACCTTC. Translating it yields CASSLPPGTGRTLDGYTF.